Listed below are T cell receptor beta chains from one sample, sequenced in a study of blood T cell repertoires in COVID-19. Measured with immunoSEQ multiplex PCR; TCRdb has only the in-frame clones, and not every one. The sample has about 320,000 clones, about 86% seen once. Sequences were obtained from peripheral blood. These receptors all stem from a woman aged 45-65 years with acute or convalescent COVID-19. CDR3s leave out the opening cysteine and the closing phenylalanine or tryptophan.

>TRBJ1-5|TRBV4-3
ASSQETGARLPQH
>TRBJ1-2|TRBV28
ASSRTGRAYNYGYT
>TRBJ1-5|TRBV29-1
SVEDGNQPQH
>TRBJ2-1|TRBV6-5
ASRDRGVNEQF
>TRBJ1-5|TRBV30
AWSSDRSHGVLSNQPQH
>TRBJ2-1|TRBV28
ASSFPTGDNEQF
>TRBJ1-1|TRBV9
ASSVWDRVDTEAF
>TRBJ1-1|TRBV21-1
ASRSRGYTEAF
>TRBJ1-1|TRBV18
ASSPTAGNTEAF
>TRBJ1-4|TRBV5-1
ASSLRGTEATNEKLF
>TRBJ1-4|TRBV2
ASRFGQGSGKLF
>TRBJ1-4|TRBV29-1
SVPDFSTNEKLF
>TRBJ2-1|TRBV11-3
ASSLAGTGGYNEQF
>TRBJ2-7|TRBV21-1
ASSPRDTEQY
>TRBJ1-3|TRBV5-6
ASSPQRVSGNTIY
>TRBJ2-1|TRBV18
ASSPPSLPGHAV
>TRBJ1-5|TRBV24-1
ATSDSMRGSNQPQH
>TRBJ2-6|TRBV7-9
ASSLTGTGANVLT
>TRBJ1-2|TRBV5-5
ASSFQGAPYGYT
>TRBJ1-3|TRBV30
AWGTGSSGNTIY
>TRBJ2-3|TRBV29-1
SGGTAGGETDTQY
>TRBJ2-2|TRBV27
ASARTGLTGELF
>TRBJ1-2|TRBV9
ASSPRNGQTDGYT
>TRBJ2-1|TRBV29-1
SVEGLAGLSSYNEQF
>TRBJ1-1|TRBV6-5
ASSYRTGVFTEAF
>TRBJ2-1|TRBV28
ASSKGLAGGPGNEQF
>TRBJ1-2|TRBV18
ASSQRTGEDYGYT
>TRBJ1-5|TRBV6-4
ASSAPERERNQPQH
>TRBJ1-2|TRBV14
ASSPSMDYGYT
>TRBJ1-6|TRBV7-9
ASSPSGASNSPLH
>TRBJ2-3|TRBV12-3/TRBV12-4
ASSQRRTDTQY
>TRBJ2-1|TRBV5-6
ASSLLGQGKNEQF
>TRBJ2-3|TRBV9
ASRRGGLGTDTQY
>TRBJ2-7|TRBV9
ASSRGLATSYEQY
>TRBJ1-3|TRBV7-9
ASSPRGGSGNTIY
>TRBJ2-4|TRBV30
AWSPDRRKNIQY
>TRBJ2-2|TRBV6-5
ASSSGGQTGELF
>TRBJ2-1|TRBV18
ASSPVNPGDRLYNEQF
>TRBJ1-1|TRBV2
ASTRENTEAF
>TRBJ1-1|TRBV28
ASSLPGSTEAF
>TRBJ1-2|TRBV10-3
AISENIGAGGYT
>TRBJ1-1|TRBV20-1
SATDGVNTEAF
>TRBJ1-4|TRBV3-1/TRBV3-2
ASSLTYGGLATNEKLF
>TRBJ2-1|TRBV4-2
ASSQQQGGDEQF
>TRBJ2-5|TRBV7-2
ASSPQRGTETQY